A selection of T cell receptor beta chains follows, all from one sample in a study of T cells after posttransplantation cyclophosphamide. Assay used: immunoSEQ multiplex PCR; TCRdb lists only in-frame clones, some missing. Seen here are under 15,000 clones, around 86% observed once, and the top ten hold 0.83%. Sequenced: memory CD4+ T cells sorted from PBMCs. All receptors derive from a man between 45 and 60 years old in good health, CMV-negative, and a related stem cell transplant donor. Both conserved end residues are part of each CDR3. Each record gives: V gene, J gene, D gene, clone size, CDR3 DNA, CDR3 protein. A D gene is named only where the DNA matches it firmly. Rows give clone size only sometimes, using once, few, many, or a class for an expanded clone.

v_call: TRBV7-3
j_call: TRBJ2-6
d_call: TRBD1
clone_size: -
cdr3_nt: TGTGCCAGCAGCTTAAAAGGGACAGGGGGGTCTGGGGCCAACGTCCTGACTTTC
cdr3_aa: CASSLKGTGGSGANVLTF

v_call: TRBV6-1
j_call: TRBJ1-5
d_call: -
clone_size: -
cdr3_nt: TGCTCCAGTGTCAGCGGCAATCAGCCCCAGCATTTT
cdr3_aa: CSSVSGNQPQHF

v_call: TRBV2
j_call: TRBJ1-1
d_call: TRBD1
clone_size: -
cdr3_nt: TGTGCCAGCAAAAGGGGGCTGAACACTGAAGCTTTCTTT
cdr3_aa: CASKRGLNTEAFF

v_call: TRBV28
j_call: TRBJ1-1
d_call: -
clone_size: -
cdr3_nt: TGTGCCAGCAGTTCTCCCGGGGGAGAGAACACTGAAGCTTTCTTT
cdr3_aa: CASSSPGGENTEAFF

v_call: TRBV7-2
j_call: TRBJ1-6
d_call: TRBD1
clone_size: -
cdr3_nt: TGTGCCAGCAGCCCCCAGGGGACAGGGAGCTCCTATAATTCACCCCTCCACTTT
cdr3_aa: CASSPQGTGSSYNSPLHF

v_call: TRBV6-1
j_call: TRBJ1-5
d_call: TRBD1
clone_size: -
cdr3_nt: TGTGCCAGCAGCCACACAGGGGCGTCTTATCAGCCCCAGCATTTT
cdr3_aa: CASSHTGASYQPQHF

v_call: TRBV20-1
j_call: TRBJ1-2
d_call: -
clone_size: few
cdr3_nt: TGCAGTGCTCGATCGGGCTATGGCTACACCTTC
cdr3_aa: CSARSGYGYTF

v_call: TRBV5-1
j_call: TRBJ2-7
d_call: -
clone_size: -
cdr3_nt: TGCGCCAGCAGACCCGGACACCTGAGCTCCTACGAGCAGTACTTC
cdr3_aa: CASRPGHLSSYEQYF

v_call: TRBV2
j_call: TRBJ1-5
d_call: TRBD1
clone_size: -
cdr3_nt: TGTGCCAGCAGCGCCGGGACAGGGGATCAGCCCCAGCATTTT
cdr3_aa: CASSAGTGDQPQHF

v_call: TRBV11-2
j_call: TRBJ2-5
d_call: -
clone_size: -
cdr3_nt: TGTGCCAGCAGCTTTAATCGCCAAGAGACCCAGTACTTC
cdr3_aa: CASSFNRQETQYF

v_call: TRBV5-1
j_call: TRBJ2-1
d_call: TRBD1
clone_size: -
cdr3_nt: TGCGCCAGCGGAACACAGGGGGGAAATGAGCAGTTCTTC
cdr3_aa: CASGTQGGNEQFF

v_call: TRBV11-2
j_call: TRBJ2-7
d_call: TRBD2
clone_size: -
cdr3_nt: TGTGCCAGCCTCCTAGCGGGAGATTACGAGCAGTACTTC
cdr3_aa: CASLLAGDYEQYF

v_call: TRBV7-3
j_call: TRBJ1-3
d_call: -
clone_size: few
cdr3_nt: TGTGCCAGCAGCCTAGGTTCTGGAAACACCATATATTTT
cdr3_aa: CASSLGSGNTIYF

v_call: TRBV5-5
j_call: TRBJ1-1
d_call: -
clone_size: few
cdr3_nt: TGTGCCAGCAGCTCAACCGGGACTTGGGGCGCTGAAGCTTTCTTT
cdr3_aa: CASSSTGTWGAEAFF

v_call: TRBV7-3
j_call: TRBJ2-1
d_call: TRBD2
clone_size: -
cdr3_nt: TGTGCCAGCAGCTTACAGTCCCAGCGGGAGCGAAATGAGCAGTTCTTC
cdr3_aa: CASSLQSQRERNEQFF